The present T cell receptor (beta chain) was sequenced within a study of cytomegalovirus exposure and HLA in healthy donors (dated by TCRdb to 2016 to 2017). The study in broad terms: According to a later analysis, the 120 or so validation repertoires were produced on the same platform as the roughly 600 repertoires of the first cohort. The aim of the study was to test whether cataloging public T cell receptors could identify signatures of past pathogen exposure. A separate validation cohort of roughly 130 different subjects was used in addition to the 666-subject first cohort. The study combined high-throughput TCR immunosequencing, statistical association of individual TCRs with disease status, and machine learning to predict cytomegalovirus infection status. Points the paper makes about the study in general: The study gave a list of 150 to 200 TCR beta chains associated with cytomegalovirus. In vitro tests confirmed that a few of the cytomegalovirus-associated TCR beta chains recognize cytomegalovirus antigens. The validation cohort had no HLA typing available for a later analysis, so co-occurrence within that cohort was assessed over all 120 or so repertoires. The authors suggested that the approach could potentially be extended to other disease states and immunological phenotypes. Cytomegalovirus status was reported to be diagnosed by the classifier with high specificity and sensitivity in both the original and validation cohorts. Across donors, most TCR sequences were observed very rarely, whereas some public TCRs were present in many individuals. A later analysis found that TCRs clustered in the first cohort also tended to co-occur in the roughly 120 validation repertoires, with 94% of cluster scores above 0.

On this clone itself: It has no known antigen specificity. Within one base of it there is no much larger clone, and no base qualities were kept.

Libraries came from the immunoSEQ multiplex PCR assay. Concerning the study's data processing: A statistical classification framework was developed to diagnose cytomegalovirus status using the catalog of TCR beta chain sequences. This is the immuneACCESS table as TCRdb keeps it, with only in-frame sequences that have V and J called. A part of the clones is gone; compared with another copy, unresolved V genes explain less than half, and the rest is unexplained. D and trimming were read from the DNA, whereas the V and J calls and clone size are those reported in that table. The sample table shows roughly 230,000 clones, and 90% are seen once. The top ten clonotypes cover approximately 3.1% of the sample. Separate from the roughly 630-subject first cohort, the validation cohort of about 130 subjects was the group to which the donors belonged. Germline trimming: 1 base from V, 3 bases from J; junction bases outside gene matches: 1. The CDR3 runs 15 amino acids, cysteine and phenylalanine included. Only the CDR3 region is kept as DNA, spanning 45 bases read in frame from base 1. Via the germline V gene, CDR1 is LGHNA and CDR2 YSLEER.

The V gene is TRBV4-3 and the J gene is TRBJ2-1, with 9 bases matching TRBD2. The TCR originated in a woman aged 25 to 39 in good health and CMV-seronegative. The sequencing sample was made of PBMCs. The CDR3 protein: CASSQGLAVYNEQFF. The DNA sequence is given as TGCGCCAGCAGCCAAGGACTAGCGGTCTACAATGAGCAGTTCTTC.